In this sample, the clone carrying this TCR beta chain turned up many times. Its target is unknown. A NOSPECS grade of at least 4, a Clinical Activity Score of at least 3 and duration under 3 months were recorded in ophthalmopathy patients. Thyroid ultrasound and orbital computed tomography, with clinical symptoms and serum thyroxine and TRAb, informed diagnoses. RNA transcripts gave rise to amplified TCR beta CDR3 regions. During a first-round RT-PCR of the TCR CDR3, the HTBI primer set was used. TCRdb re-called the multiplex PCR reads through MiXCR, storing one row per CDR3 protein. The sample yields over 400,000 distinct CDR3 sequences, under 15% seen once. The data originate from a study of T cells in Graves' hyperthyroidism and ophthalmopathy. General study points: Ophthalmopathy stood apart from stable hyperthyroidism in a 13 V-J model.

Trimming took off 7 bases at V and 8 bases at J, with 18 bases between the two ends. The CDR3 spans 14 residues. CDR1 is MNHNS and CDR2 is SASEGT in the germline V gene. Sample: blood. The chain carries TRBV6-1 and TRBJ2-1; D might be TRBD2 (6 bases). This receptor was taken from a man aged 18 to 30 with Graves' ophthalmopathy. The CDR3 DNA reads as TGTGCCAGCAAGGAGGGTGGAGGATCCGATGAGCAGTTCTTC. Protein product: CASKEGGGSDEQFF.